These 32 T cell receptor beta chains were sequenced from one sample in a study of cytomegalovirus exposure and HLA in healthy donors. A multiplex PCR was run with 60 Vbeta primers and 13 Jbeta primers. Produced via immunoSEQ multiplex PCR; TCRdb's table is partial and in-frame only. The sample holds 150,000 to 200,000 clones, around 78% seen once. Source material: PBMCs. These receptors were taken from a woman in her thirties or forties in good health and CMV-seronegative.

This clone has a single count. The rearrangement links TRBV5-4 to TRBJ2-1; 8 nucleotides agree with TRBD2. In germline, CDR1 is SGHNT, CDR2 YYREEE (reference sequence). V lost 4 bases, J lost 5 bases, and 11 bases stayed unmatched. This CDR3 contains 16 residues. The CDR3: CASSPGELAENNEQFF. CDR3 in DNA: TGTGCCAGCAGCCCCGGCGAACTAGCGGAAAACAATGAGCAGTTCTTC. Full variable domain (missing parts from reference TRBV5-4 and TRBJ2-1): ETGVTQSPTHLIKTRGQQVTLRCSSQSGHNTVSWYQQALGQGPQFIFQYYREEENGRGNFPPRFSGLQFPNYSSELNVNALELDDSALYLCASSPGELAENNEQFFGPGTRLTVL.

The DNA of the CDR3 is TGCGCCAGCAGCTTGGAGGCAGGCAGTTGGCCCCAGCATTTT. Amino acids: CASSLEAGSWPQHF. J is TRBJ1-5 and V is TRBV5-1; D is uncertain. The V end lost 0 bases, the J end lost 9 bases, and 13 bases lay between the germline ends. Germline assignment: CDR1 SGHRS and CDR2 YFSETQ. CDR3 length equals 14 residues.

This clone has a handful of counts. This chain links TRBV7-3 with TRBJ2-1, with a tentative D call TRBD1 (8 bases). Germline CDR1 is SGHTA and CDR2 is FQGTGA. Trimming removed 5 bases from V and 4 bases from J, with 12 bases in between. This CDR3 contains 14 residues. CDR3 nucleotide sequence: TGTGCCAGCAGCCCACAGGGGGGGTACAATGAGCAGTTCTTC. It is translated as CASSPQGGYNEQFF.

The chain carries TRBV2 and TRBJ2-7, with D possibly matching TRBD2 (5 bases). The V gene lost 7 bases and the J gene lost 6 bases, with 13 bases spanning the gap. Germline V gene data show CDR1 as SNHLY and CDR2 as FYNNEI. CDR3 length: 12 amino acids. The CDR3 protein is CASTAGSLEQYF. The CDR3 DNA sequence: TGTGCCAGCACCGCGGGTTCCCTCGAGCAGTACTTC.

CDR3 sequence reads: CASSLANLRAQYF. In DNA, the CDR3 is TGTGCCAGCAGCTTAGCGAATCTCCGGGCCCAGTACTTC. J is TRBJ2-5 and V is TRBV7-9; D not resolved. Germline V gene lookup returns CDR1 SEHNR and CDR2 FQNEAQ (reference sequence). V dropped 0 bases and J dropped 9 bases, with 11 bases sitting between them. The CDR3 has 13 amino acids. Drawing the rest from reference TRBV7-9 and TRBJ2-5, the complete variable domain is DTGVSQNPRHKITKRGQNVTFRCDPISEHNRLYWYRQTLGQGPEFLTYFQNEAQLEKSRLLSDRFSAERPKGSFSTLEIQRTEQGDSAMYLCASSLANLRAQYFGPGTRLLVL.

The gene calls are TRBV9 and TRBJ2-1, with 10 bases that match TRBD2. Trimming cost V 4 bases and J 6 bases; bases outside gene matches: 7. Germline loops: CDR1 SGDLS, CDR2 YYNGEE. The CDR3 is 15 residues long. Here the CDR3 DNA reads TGTGCCAGCAGCCTCGGACTAGCGGCTGTCAATGAGCAGTTCTTC. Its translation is CASSLGLAAVNEQFF.

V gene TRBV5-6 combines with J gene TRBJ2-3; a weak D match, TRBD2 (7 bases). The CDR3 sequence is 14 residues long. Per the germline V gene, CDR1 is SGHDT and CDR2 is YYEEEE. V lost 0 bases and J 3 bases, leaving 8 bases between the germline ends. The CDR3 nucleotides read TGTGCCAGCAGCTTGGAGGGGGGGACAGATACGCAGTATTTT. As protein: CASSLEGGTDTQYF.

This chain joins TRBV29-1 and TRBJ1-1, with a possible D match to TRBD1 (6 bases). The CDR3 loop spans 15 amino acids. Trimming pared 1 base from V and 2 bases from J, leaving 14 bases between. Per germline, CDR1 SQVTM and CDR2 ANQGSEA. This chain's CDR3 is CSVEGDQTGNTEAFF. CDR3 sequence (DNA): TGCAGCGTTGAAGGTGACCAGACAGGCAACACTGAAGCTTTCTTT.

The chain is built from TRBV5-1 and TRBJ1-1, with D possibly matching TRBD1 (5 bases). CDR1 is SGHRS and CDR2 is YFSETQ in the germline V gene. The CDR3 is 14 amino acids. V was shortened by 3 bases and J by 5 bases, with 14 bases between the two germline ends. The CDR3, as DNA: TGCGCCAGCAGCTCGCAGGGTGGGTGGACTGAAGCTTTCTTT. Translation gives CASSSQGGWTEAFF.

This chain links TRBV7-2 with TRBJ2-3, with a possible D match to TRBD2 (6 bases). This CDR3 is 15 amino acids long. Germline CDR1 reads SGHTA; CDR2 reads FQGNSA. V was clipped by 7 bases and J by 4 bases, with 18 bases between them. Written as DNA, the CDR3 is TGTGCCAGCAATAACGGGGGAAGTAGGGCAGATACGCAGTATTTT. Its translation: CASNNGGSRADTQYF.

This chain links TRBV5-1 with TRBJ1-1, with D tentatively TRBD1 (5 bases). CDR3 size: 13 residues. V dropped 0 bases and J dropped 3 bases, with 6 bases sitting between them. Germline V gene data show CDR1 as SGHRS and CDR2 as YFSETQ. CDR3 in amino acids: CASSLETDTEAFF. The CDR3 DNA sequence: TGCGCCAGCAGCTTGGAGACAGACACTGAAGCTTTCTTT.

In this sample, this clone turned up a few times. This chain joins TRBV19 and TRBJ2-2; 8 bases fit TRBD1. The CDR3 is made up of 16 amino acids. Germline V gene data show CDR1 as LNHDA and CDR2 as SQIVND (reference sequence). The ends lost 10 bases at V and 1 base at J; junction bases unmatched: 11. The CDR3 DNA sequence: TGTGCCATAGGTCGGACAGGGTTTGGGAACACCGGGGAGCTGTTTTTT. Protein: CAIGRTGFGNTGELFF.

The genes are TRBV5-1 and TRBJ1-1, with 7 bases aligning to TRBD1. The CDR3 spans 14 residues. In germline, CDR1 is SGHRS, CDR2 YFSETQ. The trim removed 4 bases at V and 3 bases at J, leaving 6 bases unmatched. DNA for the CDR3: TGCGCCAGCAGCAGGTCAGGGGGTGACACTGAAGCTTTCTTT. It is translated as CASSRSGGDTEAFF.

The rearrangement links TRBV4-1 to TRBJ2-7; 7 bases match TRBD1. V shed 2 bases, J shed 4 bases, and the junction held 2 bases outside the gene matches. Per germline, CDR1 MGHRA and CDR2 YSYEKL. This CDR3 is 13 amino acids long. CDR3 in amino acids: CASSQTTGYEQYF. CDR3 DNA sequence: TGCGCCAGCAGCCAAACGACAGGGTACGAGCAGTACTTC.

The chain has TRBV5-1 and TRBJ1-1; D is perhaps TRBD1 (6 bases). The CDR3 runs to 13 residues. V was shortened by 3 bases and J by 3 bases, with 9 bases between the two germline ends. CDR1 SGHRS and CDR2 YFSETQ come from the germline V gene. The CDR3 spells CASSSTGYTEAFF. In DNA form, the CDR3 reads TGCGCCAGCAGCTCTACAGGGTACACTGAAGCTTTCTTT.

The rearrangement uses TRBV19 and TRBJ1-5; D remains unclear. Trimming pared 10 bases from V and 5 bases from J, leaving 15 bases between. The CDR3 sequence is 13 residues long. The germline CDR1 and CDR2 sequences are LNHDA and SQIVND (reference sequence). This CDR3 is CATAGSADQPQHF. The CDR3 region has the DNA TGTGCCACCGCTGGGTCAGCGGATCAGCCCCAGCATTTT.

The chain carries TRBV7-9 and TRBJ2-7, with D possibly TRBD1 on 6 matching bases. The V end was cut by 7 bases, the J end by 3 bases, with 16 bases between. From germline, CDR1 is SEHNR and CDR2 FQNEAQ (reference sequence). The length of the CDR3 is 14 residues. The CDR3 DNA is TGTGCCAGCACCAGTCTCGAAGGGGGCTACGAGCAGTACTTC. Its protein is CASTSLEGGYEQYF.

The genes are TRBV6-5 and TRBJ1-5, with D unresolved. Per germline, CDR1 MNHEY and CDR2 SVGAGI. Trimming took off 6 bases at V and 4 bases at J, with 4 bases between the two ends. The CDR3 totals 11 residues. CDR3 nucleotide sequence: TGTGCCAGCAGCCCTAATCAGCCCCAGCATTTT. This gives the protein CASSPNQPQHF.

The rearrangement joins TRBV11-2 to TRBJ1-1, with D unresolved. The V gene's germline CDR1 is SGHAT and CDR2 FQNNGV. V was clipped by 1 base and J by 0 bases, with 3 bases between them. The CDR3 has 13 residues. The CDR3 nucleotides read TGTGCCAGCAGCTTAGCGGTGAACACTGAAGCTTTCTTT. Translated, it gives CASSLAVNTEAFF.

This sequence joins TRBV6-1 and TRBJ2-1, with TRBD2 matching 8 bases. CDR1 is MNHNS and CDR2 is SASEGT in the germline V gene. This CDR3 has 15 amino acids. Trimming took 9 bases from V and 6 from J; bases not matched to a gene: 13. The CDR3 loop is CASYPAGLGGNEQFF. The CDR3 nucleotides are TGTGCCAGTTATCCCGCGGGACTAGGTGGCAATGAGCAGTTCTTC.

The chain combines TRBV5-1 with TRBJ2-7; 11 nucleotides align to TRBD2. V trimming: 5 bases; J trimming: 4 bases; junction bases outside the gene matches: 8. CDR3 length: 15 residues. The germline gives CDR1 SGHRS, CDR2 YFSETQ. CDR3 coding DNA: TGCGCCAGCAGTTGGACTAGCGGGTCGGATTACGAGCAGTACTTC. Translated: CASSWTSGSDYEQYF.

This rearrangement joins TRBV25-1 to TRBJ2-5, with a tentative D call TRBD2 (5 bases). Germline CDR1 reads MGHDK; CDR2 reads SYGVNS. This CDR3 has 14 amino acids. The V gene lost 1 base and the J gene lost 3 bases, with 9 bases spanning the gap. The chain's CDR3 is CASSELAAEETQYF. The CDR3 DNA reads TGTGCCAGCAGTGAATTAGCAGCGGAAGAGACCCAGTACTTC.

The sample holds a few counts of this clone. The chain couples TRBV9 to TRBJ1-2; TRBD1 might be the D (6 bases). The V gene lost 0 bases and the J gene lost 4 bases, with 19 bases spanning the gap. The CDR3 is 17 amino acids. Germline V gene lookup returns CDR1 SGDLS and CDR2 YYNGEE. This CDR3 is CASSVGPAGAGGYGYTF. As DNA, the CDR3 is TGTGCCAGCAGCGTAGGACCGGCGGGGGCCGGGGGCTATGGCTACACCTTC. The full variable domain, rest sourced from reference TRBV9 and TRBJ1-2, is DSGVTQTPKHLITATGQRVTLRCSPRSGDLSVYWYQQSLDQGLQFLIQYYNGEERAKGNILERFSAQQFPDLHSELNLSSLELGDSALYFCASSVGPAGAGGYGYTFGSGTRLTVV.

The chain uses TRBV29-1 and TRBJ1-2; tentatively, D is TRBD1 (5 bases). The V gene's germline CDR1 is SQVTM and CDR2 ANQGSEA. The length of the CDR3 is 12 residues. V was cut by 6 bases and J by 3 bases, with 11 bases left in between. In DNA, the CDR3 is TGCAGCGTCGTTGACAGCTACTATGGCTACACCTTC. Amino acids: CSVVDSYYGYTF.

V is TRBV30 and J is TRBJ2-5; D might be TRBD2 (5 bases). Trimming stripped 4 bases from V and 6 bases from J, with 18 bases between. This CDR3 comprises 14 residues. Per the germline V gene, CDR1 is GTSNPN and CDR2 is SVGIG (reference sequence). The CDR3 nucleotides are TGTGCCTGGACCCGTTCTAGCAGTAAGCAGACCCAGTACTTC. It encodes CAWTRSSSKQTQYF. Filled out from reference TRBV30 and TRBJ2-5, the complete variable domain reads SQTIHQWPATLVQPVGSPLSLECTVEGTSNPNLYWYRQAAGRGLQLLFYSVGIGQISSEVPQNLSASRPQDRQFILSSKKLLLSDSGFYLCAWTRSSSKQTQYFGPGTRLLVL.

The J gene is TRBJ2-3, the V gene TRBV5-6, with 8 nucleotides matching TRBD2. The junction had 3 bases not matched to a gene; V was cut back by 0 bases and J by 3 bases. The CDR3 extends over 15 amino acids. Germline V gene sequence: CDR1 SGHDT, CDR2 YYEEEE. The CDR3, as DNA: TGTGCCAGCAGCTTGGTGGTAGCGGGGACAGATACGCAGTATTTT. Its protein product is CASSLVVAGTDTQYF. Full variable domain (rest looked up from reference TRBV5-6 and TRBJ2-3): DAGVTQSPTHLIKTRGQQVTLRCSPKSGHDTVSWYQQALGQGPQFIFQYYEEEERQRGNFPDRFSGHQFPNYSSELNVNALLLGDSALYLCASSLVVAGTDTQYFGPGTRLTVL.

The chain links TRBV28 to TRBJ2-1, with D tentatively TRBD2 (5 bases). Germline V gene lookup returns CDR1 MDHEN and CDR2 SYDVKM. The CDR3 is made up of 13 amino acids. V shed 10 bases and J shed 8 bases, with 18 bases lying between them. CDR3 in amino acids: CATSGEPKDEQFF. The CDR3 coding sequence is TGTGCCACCTCCGGGGAGCCCAAGGATGAGCAGTTCTTC.

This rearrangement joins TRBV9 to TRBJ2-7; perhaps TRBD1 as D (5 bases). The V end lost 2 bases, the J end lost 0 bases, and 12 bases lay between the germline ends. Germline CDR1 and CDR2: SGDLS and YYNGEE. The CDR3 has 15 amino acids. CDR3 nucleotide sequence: TGTGCCAGCAGCGTGGGGCGGCAGAGCTCCTACGAGCAGTACTTC. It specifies CASSVGRQSSYEQYF.

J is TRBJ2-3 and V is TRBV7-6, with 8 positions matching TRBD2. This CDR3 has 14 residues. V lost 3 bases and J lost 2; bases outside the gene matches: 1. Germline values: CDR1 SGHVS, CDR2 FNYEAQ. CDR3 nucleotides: TGTGCCAGCAGCTTTAGCGGGATCACAGATACGCAGTATTTT. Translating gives CASSFSGITDTQYF.

This CDR3 is CATTMTAYSNQPQHF. The DNA for the CDR3 is TGTGCCACCACCATGACAGCGTATAGCAATCAGCCCCAGCATTTT. This chain joins TRBV15 and TRBJ1-5; D possibly corresponds to TRBD1 (5 bases). Germline V gene data show CDR1 as LNHNV and CDR2 as YYDKDF (reference sequence). There are 15 residues in the CDR3. The V end was cut by 7 bases, the J end by 0 bases, with 13 bases between.

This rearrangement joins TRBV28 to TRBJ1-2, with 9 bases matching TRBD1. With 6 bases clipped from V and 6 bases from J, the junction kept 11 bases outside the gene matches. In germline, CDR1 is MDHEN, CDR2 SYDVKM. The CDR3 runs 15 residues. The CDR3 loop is CASRTQGASQDGYTF. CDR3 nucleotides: TGTGCCAGCAGGACACAGGGGGCCAGTCAGGATGGCTACACCTTC.

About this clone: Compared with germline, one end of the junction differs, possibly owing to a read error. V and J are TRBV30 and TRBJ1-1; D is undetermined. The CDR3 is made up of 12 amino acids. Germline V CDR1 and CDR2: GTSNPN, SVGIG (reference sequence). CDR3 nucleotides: TGTGCCTGGAGTGTAGGTAACAGTGAAGCTTTCTTT. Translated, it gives CAWSVGNSEAFF.